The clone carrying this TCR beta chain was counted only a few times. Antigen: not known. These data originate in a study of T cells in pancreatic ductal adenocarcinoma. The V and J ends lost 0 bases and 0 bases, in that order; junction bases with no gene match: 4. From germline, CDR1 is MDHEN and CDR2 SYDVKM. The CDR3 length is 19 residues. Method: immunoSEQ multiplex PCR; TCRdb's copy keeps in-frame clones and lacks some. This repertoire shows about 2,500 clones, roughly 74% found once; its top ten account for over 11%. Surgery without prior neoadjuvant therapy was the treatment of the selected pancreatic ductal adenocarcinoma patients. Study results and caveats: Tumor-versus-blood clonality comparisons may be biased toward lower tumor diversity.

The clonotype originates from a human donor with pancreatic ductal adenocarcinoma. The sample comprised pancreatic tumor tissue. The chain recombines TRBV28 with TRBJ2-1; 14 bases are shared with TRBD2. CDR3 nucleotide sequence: TGTGCCAGCAGTTTATGGGGACTAGCGGGAGATTCCTCCTACAATGAGCAGTTCTTC. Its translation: CASSLWGLAGDSSYNEQFF.